In this sample, the clone carrying this TCR beta chain turned up a few times. As yet, its antigen is unknown. TCR beta cDNA libraries included unique molecular identifiers. About 500,000 cDNA molecules came from 1 to 10 million T cells. TCRdb recomputed calls from the PCR reads with MiXCR, one row per CDR3 protein. This sample has fewer than 850,000 distinct CDR3 sequences, with 25% to 30% found just once. This sample is part of a study of post-analysis software for immune sequencing data. Overall study context: Disease trajectories encompassed relapsing-remitting, secondary progressive and progressive-relapsing multiple sclerosis. Whole-study results and caveats: Samples made in the same batch grouped tightly together by F measure. Compared with controls, patients had more of 4 to 6 TRBV segments, including TRBV5-6, TRBV5-1 and TRBV20-1.

This CDR3 contains 15 residues. V dropped 0 bases and J dropped 10 bases, with 13 bases sitting between them. Per the germline V gene, CDR1 is MNHEY and CDR2 is SVGAGI. The clonotype comes from a girl aged 10 to 17 with multiple sclerosis. The V gene is TRBV6-5, the J gene TRBJ1-6, with D unclear. Source material: blood. Here the CDR3 reads CASSYSDRSYSPLHF. The CDR3 bases are TGTGCCAGCAGTTACTCCGATAGGTCATACTCACCCCTCCACTTT.